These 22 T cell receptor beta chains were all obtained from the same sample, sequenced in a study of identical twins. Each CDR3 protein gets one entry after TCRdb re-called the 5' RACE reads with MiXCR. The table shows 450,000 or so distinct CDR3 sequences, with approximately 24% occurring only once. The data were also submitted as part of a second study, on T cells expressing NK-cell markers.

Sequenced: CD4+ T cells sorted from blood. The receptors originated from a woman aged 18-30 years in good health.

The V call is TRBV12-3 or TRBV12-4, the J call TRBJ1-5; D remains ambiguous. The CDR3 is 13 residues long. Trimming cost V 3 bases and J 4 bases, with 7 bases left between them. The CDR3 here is CASSFGRNQPQHF. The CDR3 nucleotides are TGTGCCAGCAGTTTCGGCAGAAATCAGCCCCAGCATTTT.

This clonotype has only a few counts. CDR3 amino acids: CASSLRGRGIREQFF. CDR3 bases: TGTGCCAGCAGTTTAAGAGGGAGAGGGATAAGGGAGCAGTTCTTC. The chain combines TRBV12-3 or TRBV12-4 with TRBJ2-1; tentative D call: TRBD2 (5 bases). Between the trimmed V and J ends, which lost 2 bases and 10 bases, there was a span of 18 bases. The CDR3 runs 15 residues.

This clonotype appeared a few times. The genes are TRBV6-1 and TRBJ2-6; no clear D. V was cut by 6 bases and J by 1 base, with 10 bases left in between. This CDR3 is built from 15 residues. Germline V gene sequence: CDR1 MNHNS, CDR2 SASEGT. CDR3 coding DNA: TGTGCCAGCAGCGTTTCAGTTTCTGGGGCCAACGTCCTGACTTTC. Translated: CASSVSVSGANVLTF.

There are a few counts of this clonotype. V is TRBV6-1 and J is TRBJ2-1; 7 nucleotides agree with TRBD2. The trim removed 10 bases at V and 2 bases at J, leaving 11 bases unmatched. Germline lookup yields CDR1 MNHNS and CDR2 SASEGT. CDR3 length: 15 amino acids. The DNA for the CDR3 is TGTGCCACCAGACTAGGGCGGGGGACCTACAATGAGCAGTTCTTC. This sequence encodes CATRLGRGTYNEQFF.

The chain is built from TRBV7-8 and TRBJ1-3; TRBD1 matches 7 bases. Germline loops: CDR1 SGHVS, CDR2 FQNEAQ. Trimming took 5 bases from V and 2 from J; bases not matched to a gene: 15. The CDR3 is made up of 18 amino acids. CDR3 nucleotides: TGTGCCAGCAGCCCAAGAAGGACAGGAATACCCCCTGGAAACACCATATATTTT. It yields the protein CASSPRRTGIPPGNTIYF.

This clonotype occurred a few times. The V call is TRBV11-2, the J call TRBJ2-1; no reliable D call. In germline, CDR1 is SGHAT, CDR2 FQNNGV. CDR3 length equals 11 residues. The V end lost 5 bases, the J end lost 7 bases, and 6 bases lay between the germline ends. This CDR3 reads CASSNRNEQFF. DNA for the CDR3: TGTGCCAGCAGCAACCGTAATGAGCAGTTCTTC.

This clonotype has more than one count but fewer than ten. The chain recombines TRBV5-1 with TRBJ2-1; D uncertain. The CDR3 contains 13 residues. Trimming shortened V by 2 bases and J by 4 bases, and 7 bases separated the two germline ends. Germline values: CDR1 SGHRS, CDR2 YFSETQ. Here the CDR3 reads CASSFAQYNEQFF. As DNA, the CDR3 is TGCGCCAGCAGCTTCGCACAGTACAATGAGCAGTTCTTC.

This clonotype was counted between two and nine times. CDR3 in DNA: TGCAGTGCTTTAGGACTAGCGGGAGTCAATGAGCAGTTCTTC. This sequence encodes CSALGLAGVNEQFF. The V gene is TRBV20-1, the J gene TRBJ2-1; 13 positions match TRBD2. CDR3 size: 14 residues. The V gene's germline CDR1 is DFQATT and CDR2 SNEGSKA (reference sequence). V gave up 5 bases and J gave up 6 bases; unmatched junction bases: 4.

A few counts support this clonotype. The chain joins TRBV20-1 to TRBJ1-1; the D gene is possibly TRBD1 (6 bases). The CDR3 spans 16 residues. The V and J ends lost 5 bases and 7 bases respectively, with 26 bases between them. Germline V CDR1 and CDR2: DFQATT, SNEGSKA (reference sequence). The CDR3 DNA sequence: TGCAGTGCTGACCGCGGTGGGGGGGGGCGCGGGGATGAAGCTTTCTTT. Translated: CSADRGGGGRGDEAFF.

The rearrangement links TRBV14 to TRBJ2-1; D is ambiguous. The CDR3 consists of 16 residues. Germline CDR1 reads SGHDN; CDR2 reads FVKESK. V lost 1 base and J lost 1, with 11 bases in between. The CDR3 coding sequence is TGTGCCAGCAGCCAAGGAGGTTATAGTTCCTACAATGAGCAGTTCTTC. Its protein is CASSQGGYSSYNEQFF. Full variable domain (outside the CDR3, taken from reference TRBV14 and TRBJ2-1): EAGVTQFPSHSVIEKGQTVTLRCDPISGHDNLYWYRRVMGKEIKFLLHFVKESKQDESGMPNNRFLAERTGGTYSTLKVQPAELEDSGVYFCASSQGGYSSYNEQFFGPGTRLTVL.

The CDR3 is CASSPRRLAGDVTGELFF. The CDR3 region has the DNA TGTGCCAGCTCACCAAGAAGACTAGCGGGAGACGTCACCGGGGAGCTGTTTTTT. The chain couples TRBV18 to TRBJ2-2, with 12 nucleotides matching TRBD2. V dropped 2 bases and J dropped 4; count of bases not matched to a gene: 8. Germline V lookup: CDR1 KGHSH, CDR2 LQKENI. The CDR3 runs to 18 residues.

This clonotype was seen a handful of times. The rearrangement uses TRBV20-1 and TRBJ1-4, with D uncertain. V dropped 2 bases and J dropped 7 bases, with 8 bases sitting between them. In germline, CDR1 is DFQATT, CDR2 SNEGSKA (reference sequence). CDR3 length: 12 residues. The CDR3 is CSARQAAEKLFF. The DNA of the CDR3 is TGCAGTGCTAGACAGGCCGCTGAAAAACTGTTTTTT.

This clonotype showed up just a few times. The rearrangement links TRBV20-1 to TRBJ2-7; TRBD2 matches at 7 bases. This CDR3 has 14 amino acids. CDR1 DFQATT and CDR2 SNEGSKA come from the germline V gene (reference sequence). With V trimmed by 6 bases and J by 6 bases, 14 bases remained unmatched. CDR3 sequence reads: CSALSRETSAEQYF. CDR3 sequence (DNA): TGCAGTGCCCTTTCGCGGGAGACTTCTGCCGAGCAGTACTTC.

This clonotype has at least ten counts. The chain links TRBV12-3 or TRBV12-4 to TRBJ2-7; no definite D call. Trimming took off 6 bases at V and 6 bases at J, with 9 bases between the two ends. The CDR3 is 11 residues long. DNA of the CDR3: TGTGCCAGCAGCTCCCTGTTCGAGCAGTACTTC. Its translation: CASSSLFEQYF.

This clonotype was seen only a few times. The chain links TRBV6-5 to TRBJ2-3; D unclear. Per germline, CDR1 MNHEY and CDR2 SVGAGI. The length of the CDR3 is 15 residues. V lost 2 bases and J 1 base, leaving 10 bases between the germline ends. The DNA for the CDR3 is TGTGCCAGCAGTTACAAATTGGACGGCACAGATACGCAGTATTTT. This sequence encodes CASSYKLDGTDTQYF.

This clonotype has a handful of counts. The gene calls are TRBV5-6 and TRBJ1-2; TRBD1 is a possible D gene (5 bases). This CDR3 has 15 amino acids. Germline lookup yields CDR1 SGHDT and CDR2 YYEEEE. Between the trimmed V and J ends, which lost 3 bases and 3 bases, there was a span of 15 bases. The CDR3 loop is CASSSPGYLDYGYTF. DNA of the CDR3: TGTGCCAGCAGCTCGCCAGGGTACCTGGACTATGGCTACACCTTC.

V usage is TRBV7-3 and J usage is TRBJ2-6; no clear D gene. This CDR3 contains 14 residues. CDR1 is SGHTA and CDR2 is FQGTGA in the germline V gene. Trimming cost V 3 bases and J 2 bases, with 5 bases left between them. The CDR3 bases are TGTGCCAGCAGCTTTAATGCTGGGGCCAACGTCCTGACTTTC. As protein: CASSFNAGANVLTF.

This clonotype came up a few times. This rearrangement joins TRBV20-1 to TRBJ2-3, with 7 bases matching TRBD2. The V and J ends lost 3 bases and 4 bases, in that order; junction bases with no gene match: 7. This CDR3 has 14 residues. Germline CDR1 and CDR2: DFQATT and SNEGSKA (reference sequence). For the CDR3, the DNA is TGCAGTGCTAGTAGAGTAGCGGGCCCAGATACGCAGTATTTT. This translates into CSASRVAGPDTQYF.

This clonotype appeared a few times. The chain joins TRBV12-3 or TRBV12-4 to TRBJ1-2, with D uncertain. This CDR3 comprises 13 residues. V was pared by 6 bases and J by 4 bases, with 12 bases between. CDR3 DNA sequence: TGTGCCAGCAGAACTACATCCACCTATGGCTACACCTTC. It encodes CASRTTSTYGYTF.

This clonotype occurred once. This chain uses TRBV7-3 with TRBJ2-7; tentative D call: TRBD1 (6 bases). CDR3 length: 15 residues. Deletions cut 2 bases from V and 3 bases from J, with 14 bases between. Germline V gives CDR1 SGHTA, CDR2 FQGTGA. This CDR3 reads CASSLGPGDSYEQYF. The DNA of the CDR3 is TGTGCCAGCAGCTTAGGCCCAGGGGATAGCTACGAGCAGTACTTC.

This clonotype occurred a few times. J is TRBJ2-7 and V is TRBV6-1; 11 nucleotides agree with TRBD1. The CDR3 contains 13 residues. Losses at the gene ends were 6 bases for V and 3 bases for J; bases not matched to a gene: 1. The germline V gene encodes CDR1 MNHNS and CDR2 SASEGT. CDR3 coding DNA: TGTGCCAGCAGGGGGACAGGGGGCTACGAGCAGTACTTC. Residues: CASRGTGGYEQYF.

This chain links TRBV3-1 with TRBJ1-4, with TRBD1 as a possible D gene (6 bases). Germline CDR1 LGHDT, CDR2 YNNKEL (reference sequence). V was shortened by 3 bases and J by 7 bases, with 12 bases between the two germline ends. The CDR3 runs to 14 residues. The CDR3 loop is CASSHGTRTEKLFF. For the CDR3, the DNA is TGTGCCAGCAGCCACGGGACACGTACTGAAAAACTGTTTTTT.